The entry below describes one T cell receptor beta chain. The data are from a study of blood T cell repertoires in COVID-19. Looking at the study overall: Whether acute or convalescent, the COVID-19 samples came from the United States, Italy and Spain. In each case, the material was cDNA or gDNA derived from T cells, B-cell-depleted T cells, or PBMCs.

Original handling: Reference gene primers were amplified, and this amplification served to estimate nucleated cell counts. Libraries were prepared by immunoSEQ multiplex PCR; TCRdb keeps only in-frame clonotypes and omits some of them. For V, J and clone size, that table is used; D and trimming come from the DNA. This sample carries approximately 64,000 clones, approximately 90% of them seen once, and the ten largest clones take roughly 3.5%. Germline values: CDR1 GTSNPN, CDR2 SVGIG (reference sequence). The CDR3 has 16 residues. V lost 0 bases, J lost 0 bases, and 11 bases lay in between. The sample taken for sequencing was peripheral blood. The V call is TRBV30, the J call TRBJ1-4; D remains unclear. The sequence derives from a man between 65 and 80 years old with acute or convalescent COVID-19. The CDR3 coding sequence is TGTGCCTGGAGTGTACTAGTCGCAGCAACTAATGAAAAACTGTTTTTT. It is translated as CAWSVLVAATNEKLFF.